This TCR beta chain was documented in a study of early T cells in non-severe SARS-CoV-2 infection. The wider study: Bulk RNA isolated from unsorted whole blood underwent sequencing; chains were not paired.

J was trimmed by 4 bases and V by 1 base; bases with no gene match: 10. The CDR3 sequence is 18 residues long. Germline V gene sequence: CDR1 MGHRA, CDR2 YSYEKL. Attachment of unique molecular identifiers was made to individual cDNA molecules. TCRdb processed the 5' RACE reads anew with MiXCR; each CDR3 protein has one entry. Found here are 30,000 to 40,000 distinct CDR3 sequences, 4% to 5% of them singletons; the top ten hold roughly 5.5%. This clonotype was counted at least ten times. The J gene is TRBJ2-2, the V gene TRBV4-1; the match to TRBD2 covers 9 bases. The sequence came from an adult who was a healthcare worker with PCR-confirmed SARS-CoV-2 infection or an uninfected control (not recorded which). Input material: whole blood. The CDR3: CASSQAFGPSGITGELFF. CDR3 in DNA: TGCGCCAGCAGCCAAGCTTTCGGACCTAGCGGGATCACCGGGGAGCTGTTTTTT.